This is a list of T cell receptor beta chains from one sample in a study of shared clonotypes between healthy human individuals. Libraries were prepared by immunoSEQ multiplex PCR; TCRdb keeps only in-frame clonotypes and omits some of them. The table shows about 2.4 million clones, with roughly 92% occurring only once. The sequenced sample consisted of naive CD4+ T cells sorted from blood. The receptors shown here come from a man between 18 and 35 years old in good health. The CDR3 runs from the conserved cysteine through the conserved F or W. Fields, in order: CDR3 protein, CDR3 DNA, CDR3 length, D gene, J gene, clone size, V gene. D genes are given only for firm matches. Size is omitted from some rows. Given values are once, few, many or a class for expanded clones.

CDR3aa: CASSEAASAVPYEQYF
CDR3nt: TGTGCCAGCAGTGAAGCGGCTTCAGCAGTGCCCTACGAGCAGTACTTC
len: 16
d_gene: -
j_gene: TRBJ2-7
abundance: -
v_gene: TRBV6-1

CDR3aa: CASSQDMVNTGELFF
CDR3nt: TGCGCCAGCAGCCAAGATATGGTTAACACCGGGGAGCTGTTTTTT
len: 15
d_gene: -
j_gene: TRBJ2-2
abundance: -
v_gene: TRBV4-1

CDR3aa: CASSLGTRTDTQYF
CDR3nt: TGTGCCAGCTCACTCGGGACTCGAACAGATACGCAGTATTTT
len: 14
d_gene: -
j_gene: TRBJ2-3
abundance: -
v_gene: TRBV18

CDR3aa: CSAITGTPYEQYF
CDR3nt: TGCAGCGCTATAACCGGGACCCCCTACGAGCAGTACTTC
len: 13
d_gene: -
j_gene: TRBJ2-7
abundance: once
v_gene: TRBV29-1

CDR3aa: CASSISRGDYLQFF
CDR3nt: TGTGCCAGTAGTATTAGCCGGGGCGACTACCTCCAGTTCTTC
len: 14
d_gene: -
j_gene: TRBJ2-1
abundance: -
v_gene: TRBV19

CDR3aa: CASSLRGLNTEAFF
CDR3nt: TGTGCCAGCAGCTTGAGAGGTTTGAACACTGAAGCTTTCTTT
len: 14
d_gene: -
j_gene: TRBJ1-1
abundance: -
v_gene: TRBV5-5

CDR3aa: CASSLGPNGGNTEAFF
CDR3nt: TGCGCCAGCAGCTTGGGTCCTAATGGTGGAAACACTGAAGCTTTCTTT
len: 16
d_gene: -
j_gene: TRBJ1-1
abundance: -
v_gene: TRBV5-1

CDR3aa: CASREQGIMNTEAFF
CDR3nt: TGTGCCAGCAGGGAGCAGGGGATCATGAACACTGAAGCTTTCTTT
len: 15
d_gene: -
j_gene: TRBJ1-1
abundance: -
v_gene: TRBV2

CDR3aa: CASSFNGNTEAFF
CDR3nt: TGCGCCAGCAGCTTCAACGGGAACACTGAAGCTTTCTTT
len: 13
d_gene: -
j_gene: TRBJ1-1
abundance: few
v_gene: TRBV5-1

CDR3aa: CASSQDTPRDWGYTF
CDR3nt: TGTGCCAGCAGCCAGGACACTCCCCGGGATTGGGGCTACACCTTC
len: 15
d_gene: -
j_gene: TRBJ1-2
abundance: -
v_gene: TRBV5-6

CDR3aa: CASSRTKDLGGGNYGYTF
CDR3nt: TGTGCCAGCTCACGCACCAAGGACCTAGGGGGCGGAAACTATGGCTACACCTTC
len: 18
d_gene: TRBD1
j_gene: TRBJ1-2
abundance: -
v_gene: TRBV18